Listed below are T cell receptor beta chains from one sample, sequenced in a study of cytomegalovirus exposure and HLA in healthy donors. Sequenced by immunoSEQ multiplex PCR; TCRdb stores in-frame clones only, minus some. The data show about 120,000 clones, approximately 72% seen once. Input material: PBMCs. The receptors originated from a man aged 18 to 35 in good health and CMV-seronegative. Each CDR3 is given with its conserved first and last residue. The order of the fields is V gene, J gene, D gene, clone size, CDR3 protein, CDR3 DNA. The D gene is left open where the match is weak. Size is stated for part of the rows, as once, few or many counts, or as a class when the clone is expanded.

V gene: TRBV29-1
J gene: TRBJ1-1
D gene: TRBD1
clone size: -
CDR3 protein: CSVEGWAGGAGTEAFF
CDR3 DNA: TGCAGCGTTGAAGGTTGGGCAGGGGGCGCGGGAACTGAAGCTTTCTTT

V gene: TRBV7-9
J gene: TRBJ2-4
D gene: TRBD1
clone size: -
CDR3 protein: CASSPRTGMAKNIQYF
CDR3 DNA: TGTGCCAGCAGCCCGAGGACAGGGATGGCCAAAAACATTCAGTACTTC

V gene: TRBV7-2
J gene: TRBJ2-6
D gene: -
clone size: few
CDR3 protein: CASNSRRGSGANVLTF
CDR3 DNA: TGTGCCAGCAACTCAAGGCGAGGCTCTGGGGCCAACGTCCTGACTTTC

V gene: TRBV28
J gene: TRBJ1-2
D gene: -
clone size: -
CDR3 protein: CASSPFAGDNYGYTF
CDR3 DNA: TGTGCCAGCAGTCCCTTCGCGGGGGATAACTATGGCTACACCTTC

V gene: TRBV29-1
J gene: TRBJ1-2
D gene: -
clone size: -
CDR3 protein: CSGATGTNYGYTF
CDR3 DNA: TGCAGCGGGGCGACCGGGACTAACTATGGCTACACCTTC

V gene: TRBV7-3
J gene: TRBJ2-5
D gene: -
clone size: -
CDR3 protein: CASSLTAKETQYF
CDR3 DNA: TGTGCCAGCAGCTTAACAGCGAAAGAGACCCAGTACTTC

V gene: TRBV7-3
J gene: TRBJ1-3
D gene: -
clone size: few
CDR3 protein: CASSLSGDSGNTIYF
CDR3 DNA: TGTGCCAGCAGCTTATCCGGAGACTCTGGAAACACCATATATTTT

V gene: TRBV19
J gene: TRBJ1-1
D gene: -
clone size: -
CDR3 protein: CASSSHTQNTEAFF
CDR3 DNA: TGTGCCAGTAGTTCACATACCCAGAACACTGAAGCTTTCTTT

V gene: TRBV10-1
J gene: TRBJ1-2
D gene: TRBD1
clone size: -
CDR3 protein: CASSKTGNYGYTF
CDR3 DNA: TGCGCCAGCAGTAAGACAGGGAACTATGGCTACACCTTC

V gene: TRBV27
J gene: TRBJ1-2
D gene: -
clone size: few
CDR3 protein: CASSLSGVKNYGYTF
CDR3 DNA: TGTGCCAGCAGTTTATCAGGGGTTAAAAACTATGGCTACACCTTC

V gene: TRBV30
J gene: TRBJ2-3
D gene: TRBD1
clone size: -
CDR3 protein: CAWSQGPQVGQYF
CDR3 DNA: TGTGCCTGGTCACAGGGGCCGCAGGTGGGGCAGTATTTT

V gene: TRBV5-4
J gene: TRBJ2-5
D gene: -
clone size: -
CDR3 protein: CASSLASRGETQYF
CDR3 DNA: TGTGCCAGCAGCTTGGCCTCCCGGGGAGAGACCCAGTACTTC

V gene: TRBV7-8
J gene: TRBJ1-2
D gene: -
clone size: -
CDR3 protein: CASSWDRRQSGSGYTF
CDR3 DNA: TGTGCCAGCAGCTGGGATCGCCGACAGTCCGGTTCTGGCTACACCTTC

V gene: TRBV19
J gene: TRBJ2-1
D gene: -
clone size: once
CDR3 protein: CASSMGLNEQFF
CDR3 DNA: TGTGCCAGTAGTATGGGGCTGAATGAGCAGTTCTTC

V gene: TRBV18
J gene: TRBJ1-5
D gene: -
clone size: few
CDR3 protein: CASSPRRMDGVGNQPQHF
CDR3 DNA: TGTGCCAGCTCACCCCGGAGGATGGACGGTGTGGGCAATCAGCCCCAGCATTTT

V gene: TRBV6-1
J gene: TRBJ2-7
D gene: TRBD1
clone size: few
CDR3 protein: CASRAGGMYEQYF
CDR3 DNA: TGTGCCAGCAGGGCAGGGGGAATGTACGAGCAGTACTTC

V gene: TRBV6-5
J gene: TRBJ1-1
D gene: -
clone size: -
CDR3 protein: CASKPQDRNTEAFF
CDR3 DNA: TGTGCCAGCAAACCACAGGACAGGAACACTGAAGCTTTCTTT

V gene: TRBV6-4
J gene: TRBJ1-1
D gene: -
clone size: few
CDR3 protein: CASSVNRASTEAFF
CDR3 DNA: TGTGCCAGCAGTGTAAACAGGGCTTCCACTGAAGCTTTCTTT

V gene: TRBV10-2
J gene: TRBJ2-1
D gene: -
clone size: -
CDR3 protein: CASRPSINSEQFF
CDR3 DNA: TGCGCCAGCAGGCCAAGCATTAATAGTGAGCAGTTCTTC

V gene: TRBV5-6
J gene: TRBJ2-7
D gene: -
clone size: -
CDR3 protein: CASSTPGHGPYKSYEQYF
CDR3 DNA: TGTGCCAGCAGTACCCCGGGACACGGACCGTACAAATCCTACGAGCAGTACTTC

V gene: TRBV2
J gene: TRBJ2-2
D gene: -
clone size: few
CDR3 protein: CASSGGELELFF
CDR3 DNA: TGTGCCAGCAGTGGGGGGGAGCTGGAGCTGTTTTTT

V gene: TRBV7-9
J gene: TRBJ1-2
D gene: TRBD1
clone size: -
CDR3 protein: CASSWTGDNYGYTF
CDR3 DNA: TGTGCCAGCTCGTGGACAGGTGATAACTATGGCTACACCTTC

V gene: TRBV28
J gene: TRBJ1-6
D gene: -
clone size: -
CDR3 protein: CASSFHRVIGNSPLHF
CDR3 DNA: TGTGCCAGCAGTTTCCACAGGGTGATCGGAAATTCACCCCTCCACTTT

V gene: TRBV5-1
J gene: TRBJ2-7
D gene: -
clone size: -
CDR3 protein: CASSWGGRQDANYEQYF
CDR3 DNA: TGCGCCAGCAGCTGGGGGGGGAGACAGGATGCCAACTACGAGCAGTACTTC